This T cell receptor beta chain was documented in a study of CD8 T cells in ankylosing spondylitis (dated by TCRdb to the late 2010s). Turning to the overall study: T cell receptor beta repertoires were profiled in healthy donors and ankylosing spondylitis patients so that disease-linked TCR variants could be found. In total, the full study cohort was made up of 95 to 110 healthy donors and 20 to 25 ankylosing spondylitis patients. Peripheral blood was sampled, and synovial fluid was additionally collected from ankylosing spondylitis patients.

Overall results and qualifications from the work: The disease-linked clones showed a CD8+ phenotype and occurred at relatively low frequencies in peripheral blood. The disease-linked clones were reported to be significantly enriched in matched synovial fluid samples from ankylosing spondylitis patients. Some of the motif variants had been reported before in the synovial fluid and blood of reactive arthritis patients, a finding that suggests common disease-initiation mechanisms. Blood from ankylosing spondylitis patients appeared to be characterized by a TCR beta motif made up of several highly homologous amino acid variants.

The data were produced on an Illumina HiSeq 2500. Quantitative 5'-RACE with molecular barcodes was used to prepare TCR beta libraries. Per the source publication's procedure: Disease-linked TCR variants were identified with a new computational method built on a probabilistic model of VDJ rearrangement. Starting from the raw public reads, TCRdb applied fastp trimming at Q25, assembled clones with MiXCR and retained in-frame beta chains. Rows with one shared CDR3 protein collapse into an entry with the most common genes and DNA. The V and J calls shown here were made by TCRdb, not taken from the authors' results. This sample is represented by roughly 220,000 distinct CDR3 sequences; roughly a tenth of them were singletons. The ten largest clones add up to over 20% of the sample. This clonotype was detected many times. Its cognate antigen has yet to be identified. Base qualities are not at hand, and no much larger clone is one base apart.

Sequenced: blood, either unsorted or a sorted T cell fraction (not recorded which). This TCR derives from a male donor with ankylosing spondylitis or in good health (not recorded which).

The CDR3 region reads CASSSGQGQNYGYTF. The nucleotide sequence reads as follows: TGCGCCAGCAGCTCAGGACAGGGGCAAAACTATGGCTACACCTTC. This sequence uses TRBV5-1 and TRBJ1-2, with 9 junctional bases fitting TRBD1. The germline V gene encodes CDR1 SGHRS and CDR2 YFSETQ. Including the terminal cysteine and phenylalanine, the CDR3 comprises 15 residues. The read is trimmed to its CDR3 DNA, 45 bases read in frame from base 1. Unmatched junction bases come to 5, with V trimmed by 3 bases and J by 2 bases.